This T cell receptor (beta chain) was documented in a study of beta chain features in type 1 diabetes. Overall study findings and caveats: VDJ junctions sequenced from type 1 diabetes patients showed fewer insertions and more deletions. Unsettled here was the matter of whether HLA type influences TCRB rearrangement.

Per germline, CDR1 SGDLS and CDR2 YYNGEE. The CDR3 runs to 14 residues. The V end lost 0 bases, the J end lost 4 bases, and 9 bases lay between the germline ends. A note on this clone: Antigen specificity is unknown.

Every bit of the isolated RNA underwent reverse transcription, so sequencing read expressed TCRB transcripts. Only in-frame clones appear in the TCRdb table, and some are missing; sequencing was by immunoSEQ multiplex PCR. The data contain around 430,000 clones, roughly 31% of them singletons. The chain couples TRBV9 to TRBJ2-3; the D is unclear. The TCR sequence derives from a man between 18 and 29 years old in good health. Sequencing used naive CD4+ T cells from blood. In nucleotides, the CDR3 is TGTGCCAGCAGCGTAGATCCGTCCGCAGATACGCAGTATTTT. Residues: CASSVDPSADTQYF.